This T cell receptor beta chain was documented in a study of T cell responses to AZD1222 COVID-19 vaccine. Libraries were prepared by immunoSEQ multiplex PCR; TCRdb keeps only in-frame clonotypes and omits some of them. The table includes approximately 180,000 clones, around nine tenths detected once. The input for sequencing was peripheral blood, taken 28 days after the second AZD1222 dose. This TCR derives from an adult who received the AZD1222 COVID-19 vaccine.

The CDR3 DNA reads as TGTGCCAGCAGCTTAGGAACAGGGCCCGGGGAGCTGTTTTTT. Its protein product is CASSLGTGPGELFF. V and J are TRBV7-8 and TRBJ2-2, with TRBD1 as a possible D gene (6 bases). This CDR3 region has 14 residues. Trimming removed 1 base at V and 6 bases at J, with 9 bases between. Per germline, CDR1 SGHVS and CDR2 FQNEAQ.